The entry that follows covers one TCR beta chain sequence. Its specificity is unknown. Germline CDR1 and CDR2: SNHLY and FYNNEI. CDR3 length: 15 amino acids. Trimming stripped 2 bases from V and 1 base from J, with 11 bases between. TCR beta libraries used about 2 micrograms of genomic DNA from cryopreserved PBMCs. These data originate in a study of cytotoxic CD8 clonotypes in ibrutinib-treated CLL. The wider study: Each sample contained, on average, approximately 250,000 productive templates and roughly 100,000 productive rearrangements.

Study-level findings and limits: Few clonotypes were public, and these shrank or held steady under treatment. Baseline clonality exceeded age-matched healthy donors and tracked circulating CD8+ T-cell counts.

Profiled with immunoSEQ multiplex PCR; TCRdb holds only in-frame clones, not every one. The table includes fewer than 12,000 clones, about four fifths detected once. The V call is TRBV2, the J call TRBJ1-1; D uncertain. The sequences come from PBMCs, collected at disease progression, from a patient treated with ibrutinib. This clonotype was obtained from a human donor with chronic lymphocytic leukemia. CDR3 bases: TGTGCCAGCAGTGAATCTTGGAGACAGAACACTGAAGCTTTCTTT. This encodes CASSESWRQNTEAFF.